The 3 T cell receptor beta chains reported below all come from one sample, sequenced in a study of Graves' ophthalmopathy and Graves' hyperthyroidism. TCR beta CDR3 regions were amplified from RNA transcripts. RT-PCR with HTBI primers came first, then second-round multiplex PCR. Each CDR3 protein is one row after TCRdb ran MiXCR on the multiplex PCR reads. The data contain approximately 700,000 distinct CDR3 sequences, about 41% of them singletons. Source material: peripheral blood. The source is an adult man with Graves' ophthalmopathy.

For this clonotype: A much bigger clone sits one base away, suggesting this may be a read error. The chain carries TRBV10-3 and TRBJ1-2, with 8 bases that match TRBD1. This CDR3 contains 15 residues. Looked up from germline, CDR1 is ENHRY and CDR2 is SYGVKD. With V trimmed by 5 bases and J by 4 bases, 9 bases remained unmatched. The CDR3 here is CAISYPDRVSYGYTF. For the CDR3, the DNA is TGTGCCATCAGTTACCCGGACAGGGTGAGCTATGGCTACACCTTC.

The chain has TRBV25-1 and TRBJ1-6; D ambiguous. The CDR3 has 18 residues. The V gene lost 5 bases and the J gene lost 0 bases, with 17 bases spanning the gap. CDR1 is MGHDK, CDR2 SYGVNS, per germline. DNA for the CDR3: TGTGCCAGCAGTCGCGCGGGTGCCGCCCGCTCCTATAATTCACCCCTCCACTTT. Translation: CASSRAGAARSYNSPLHF.

This clonotype has ten or more counts. The chain uses TRBV7-3 and TRBJ1-6; no firm D call. V shed 5 bases and J shed 13 bases, with 6 bases lying between them. Per germline, CDR1 SGHTA and CDR2 FQGTGA. The CDR3 has 10 amino acids. The CDR3 sequence is CASSRSPLHF. As DNA, the CDR3 is TGTGCCAGCAGCCGCTCGCCCCTCCACTTT. The full variable domain, in which reference TRBV7-3 and TRBJ1-6 provide the parts outside the CDR3, is GAGVSQTPSNKVTEKGKYVELRCDPISGHTALYWYRQSLGQGPEFLIYFQGTGAADDSGLPNDRFFAVRPEGSVSTLKIQRTERGDSAVYLCASSRSPLHFGNGTRLTVT.